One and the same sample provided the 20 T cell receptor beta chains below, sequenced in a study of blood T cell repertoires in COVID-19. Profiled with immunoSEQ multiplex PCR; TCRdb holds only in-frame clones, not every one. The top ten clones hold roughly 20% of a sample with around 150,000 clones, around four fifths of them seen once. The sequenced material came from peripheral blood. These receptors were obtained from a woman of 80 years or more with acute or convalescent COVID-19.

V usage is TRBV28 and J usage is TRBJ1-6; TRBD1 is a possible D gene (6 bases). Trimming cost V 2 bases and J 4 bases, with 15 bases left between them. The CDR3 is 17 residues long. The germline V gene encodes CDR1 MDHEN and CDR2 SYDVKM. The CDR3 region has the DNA TGTGCCAGCAGTTTAGAGGCCGACAGGTTTTATAATTCACCCCTCCACTTT. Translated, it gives CASSLEADRFYNSPLHF.

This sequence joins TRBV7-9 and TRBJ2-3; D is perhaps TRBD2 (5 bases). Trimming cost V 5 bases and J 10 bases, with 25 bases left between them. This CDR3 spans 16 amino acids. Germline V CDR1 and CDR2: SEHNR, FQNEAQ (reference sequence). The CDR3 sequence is CASSPPGATHPAAQYF. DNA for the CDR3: TGTGCCAGCAGCCCCCCAGGAGCGACACATCCAGCGGCGCAGTATTTT.

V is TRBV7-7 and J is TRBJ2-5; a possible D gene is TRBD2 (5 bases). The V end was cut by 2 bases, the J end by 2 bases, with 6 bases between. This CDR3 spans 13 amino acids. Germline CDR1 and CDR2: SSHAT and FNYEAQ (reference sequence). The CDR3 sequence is CASSLRGQETQYF. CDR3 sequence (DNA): TGTGCCAGCAGCTTAAGAGGGCAAGAGACCCAGTACTTC.

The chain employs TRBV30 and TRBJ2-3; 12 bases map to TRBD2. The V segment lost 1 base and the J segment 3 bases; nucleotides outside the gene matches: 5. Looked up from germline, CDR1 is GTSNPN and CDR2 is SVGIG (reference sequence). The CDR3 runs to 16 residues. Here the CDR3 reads CAWSGRLAGATDTQYF. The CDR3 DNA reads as TGTGCCTGGAGTGGCAGACTAGCGGGAGCGACAGATACGCAGTATTTT.

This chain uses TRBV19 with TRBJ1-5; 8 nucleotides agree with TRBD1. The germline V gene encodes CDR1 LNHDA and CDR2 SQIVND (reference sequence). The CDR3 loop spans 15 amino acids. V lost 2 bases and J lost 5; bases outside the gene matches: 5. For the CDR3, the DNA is TGTGCCAGTAGTATAAACAGGGGGATTGATCAGCCCCAGCATTTT. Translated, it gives CASSINRGIDQPQHF.

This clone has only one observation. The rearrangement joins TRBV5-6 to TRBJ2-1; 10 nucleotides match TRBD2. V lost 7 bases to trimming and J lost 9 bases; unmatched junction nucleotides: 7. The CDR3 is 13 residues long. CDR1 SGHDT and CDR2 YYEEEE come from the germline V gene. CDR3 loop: CASGEREGTEQFF. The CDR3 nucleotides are TGTGCCAGCGGCGAGCGGGAGGGAACTGAGCAGTTCTTC.

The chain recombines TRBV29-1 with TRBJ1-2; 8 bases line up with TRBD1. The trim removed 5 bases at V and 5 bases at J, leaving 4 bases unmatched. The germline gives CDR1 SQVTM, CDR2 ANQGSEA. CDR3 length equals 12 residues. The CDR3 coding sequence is TGCAGCGTTTTGGACAGGGTTTATGGCTACACCTTC. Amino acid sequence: CSVLDRVYGYTF.

The CDR3 DNA reads as TGTGCCTGGAGTCCCCACTTAATTCTCTACGAGCAGTACTTC. Translating gives CAWSPHLILYEQYF. This sequence joins TRBV30 and TRBJ2-7; D is unresolved. V lost 2 bases and J 3 bases, leaving 14 bases between the germline ends. This CDR3 spans 14 amino acids. Germline CDR1 is GTSNPN and CDR2 is SVGIG (reference sequence).

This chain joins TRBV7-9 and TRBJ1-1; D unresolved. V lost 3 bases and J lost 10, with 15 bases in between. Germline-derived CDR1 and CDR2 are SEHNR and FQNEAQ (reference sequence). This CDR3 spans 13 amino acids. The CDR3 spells CASSFFEAVGAFF. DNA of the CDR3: TGTGCCAGCAGCTTTTTCGAGGCGGTCGGAGCTTTCTTT.

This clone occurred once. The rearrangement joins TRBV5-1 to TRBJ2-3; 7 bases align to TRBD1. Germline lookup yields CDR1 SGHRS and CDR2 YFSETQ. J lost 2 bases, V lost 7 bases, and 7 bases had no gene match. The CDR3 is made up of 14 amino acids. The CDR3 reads CASREGGITDTQYF. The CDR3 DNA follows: TGCGCCAGCCGCGAAGGGGGCATCACAGATACGCAGTATTTT.

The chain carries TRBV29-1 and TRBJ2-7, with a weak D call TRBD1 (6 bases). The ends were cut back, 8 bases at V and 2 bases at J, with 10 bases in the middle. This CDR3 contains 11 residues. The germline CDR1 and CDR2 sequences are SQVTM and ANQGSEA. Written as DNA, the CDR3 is TGCAGCCCGGACAGAACCTACGAGCAGTACTTC. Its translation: CSPDRTYEQYF.

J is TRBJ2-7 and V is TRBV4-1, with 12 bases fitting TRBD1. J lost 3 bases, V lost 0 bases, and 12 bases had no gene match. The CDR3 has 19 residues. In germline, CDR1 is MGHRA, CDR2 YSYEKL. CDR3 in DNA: TGCGCCAGCAGCCAAGATAGGGACAGGGGGCGGCTGGGCCACTACGAGCAGTACTTC. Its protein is CASSQDRDRGRLGHYEQYF.

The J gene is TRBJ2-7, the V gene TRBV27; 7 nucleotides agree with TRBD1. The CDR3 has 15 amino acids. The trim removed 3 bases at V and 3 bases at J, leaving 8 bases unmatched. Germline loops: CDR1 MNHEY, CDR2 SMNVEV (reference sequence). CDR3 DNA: TGTGCCAGCAGTTTGACCAGGGACAGAGACTACGAGCAGTACTTC. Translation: CASSLTRDRDYEQYF.

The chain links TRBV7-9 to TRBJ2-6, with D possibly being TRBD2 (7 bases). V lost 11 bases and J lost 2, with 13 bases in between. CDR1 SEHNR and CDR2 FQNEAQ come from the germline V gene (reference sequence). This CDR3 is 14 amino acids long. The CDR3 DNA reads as TGTGCCGGAGGGGGGGCAGCTGGGGCCAACGTCCTGACTTTC. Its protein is CAGGGAAGANVLTF.

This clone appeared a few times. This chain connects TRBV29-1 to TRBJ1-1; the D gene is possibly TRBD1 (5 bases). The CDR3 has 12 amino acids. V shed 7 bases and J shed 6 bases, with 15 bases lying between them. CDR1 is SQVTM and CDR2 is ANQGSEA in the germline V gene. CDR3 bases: TGCAGCGCGGGCCGGGGAGGGGCTGAAGCTTTCTTT. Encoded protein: CSAGRGGAEAFF.

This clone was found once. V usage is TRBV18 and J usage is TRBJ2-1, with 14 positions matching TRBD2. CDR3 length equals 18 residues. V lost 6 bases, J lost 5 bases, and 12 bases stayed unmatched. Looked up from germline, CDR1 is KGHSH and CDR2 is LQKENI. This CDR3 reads CASSLSLRLAGGNNEQFF. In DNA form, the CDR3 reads TGTGCCAGCTCGCTTTCCCTCCGACTAGCGGGAGGGAACAATGAGCAGTTCTTC. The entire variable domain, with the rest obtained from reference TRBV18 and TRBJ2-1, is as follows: NAGVMQNPRHLVRRRGQEARLRCSPMKGHSHVYWYRQLPEEGLKFMVYLQKENIIDESGMPKERFSAEFPKEGPSILRIQQVVRGDSAAYFCASSLSLRLAGGNNEQFFGPGTRLTVL.

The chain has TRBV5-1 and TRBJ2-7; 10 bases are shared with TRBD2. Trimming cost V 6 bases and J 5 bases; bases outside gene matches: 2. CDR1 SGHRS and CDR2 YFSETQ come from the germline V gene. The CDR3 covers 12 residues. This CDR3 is CASKREGDEQYF. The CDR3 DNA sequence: TGCGCCAGCAAGCGGGAGGGGGACGAGCAGTACTTC.

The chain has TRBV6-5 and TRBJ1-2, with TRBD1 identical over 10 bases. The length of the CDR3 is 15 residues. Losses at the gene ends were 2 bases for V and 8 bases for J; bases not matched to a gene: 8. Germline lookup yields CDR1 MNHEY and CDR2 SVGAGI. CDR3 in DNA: TGTGCCAGCAGTTACCTCAAGGACAGGGGGGGAGGCTACACCTTC. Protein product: CASSYLKDRGGGYTF.

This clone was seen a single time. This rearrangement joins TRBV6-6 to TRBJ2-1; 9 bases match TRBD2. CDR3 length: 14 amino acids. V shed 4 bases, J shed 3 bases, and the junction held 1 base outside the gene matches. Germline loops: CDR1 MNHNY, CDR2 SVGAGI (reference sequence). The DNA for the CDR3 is TGTGCCAGCAGTTTAGCGGGAGTCTACAATGAGCAGTTCTTC. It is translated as CASSLAGVYNEQFF.

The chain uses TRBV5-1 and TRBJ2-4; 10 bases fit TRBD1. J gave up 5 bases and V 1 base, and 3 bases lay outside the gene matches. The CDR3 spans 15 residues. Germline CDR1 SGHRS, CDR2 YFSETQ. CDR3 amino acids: CASSLSGTGENIQYF. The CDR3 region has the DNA TGCGCCAGCAGCTTGTCAGGGACAGGGGAAAACATTCAGTACTTC.